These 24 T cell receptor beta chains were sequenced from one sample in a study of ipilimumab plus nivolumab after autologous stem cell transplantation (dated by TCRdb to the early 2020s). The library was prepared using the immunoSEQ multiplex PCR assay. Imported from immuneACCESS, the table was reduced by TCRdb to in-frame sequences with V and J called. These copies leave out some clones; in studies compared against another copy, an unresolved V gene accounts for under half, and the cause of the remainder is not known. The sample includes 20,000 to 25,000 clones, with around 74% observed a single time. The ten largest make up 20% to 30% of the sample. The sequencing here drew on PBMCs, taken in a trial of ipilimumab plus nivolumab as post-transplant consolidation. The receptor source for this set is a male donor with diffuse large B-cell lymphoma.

In DNA form, the CDR3 reads TGTGCTAGTGGTAACAGGGACTATGGCTACACCTTC. It codes for CASGNRDYGYTF. V is TRBV12-5 and J is TRBJ1-2; possibly TRBD1 for D (6 bases). Germline lookup yields CDR1 LGHNT and CDR2 FRNRAP. V was cut by 5 bases and J by 3 bases, with 7 bases left in between. The CDR3 length is 12 residues.

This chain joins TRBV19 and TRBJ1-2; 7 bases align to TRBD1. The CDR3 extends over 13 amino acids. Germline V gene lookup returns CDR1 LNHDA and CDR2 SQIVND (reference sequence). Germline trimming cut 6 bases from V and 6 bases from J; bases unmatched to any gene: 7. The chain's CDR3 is CASRTGTDDGYTF. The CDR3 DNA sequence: TGTGCCAGTAGGACCGGGACAGATGATGGCTACACCTTC.

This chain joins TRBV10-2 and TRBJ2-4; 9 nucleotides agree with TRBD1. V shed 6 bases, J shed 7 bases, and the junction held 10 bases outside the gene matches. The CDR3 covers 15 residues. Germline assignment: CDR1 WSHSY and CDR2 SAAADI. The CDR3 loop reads CASSDTGGSLNIQYF. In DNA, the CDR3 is TGCGCCAGCAGCGATACAGGGGGCAGTCTGAACATTCAGTACTTC.

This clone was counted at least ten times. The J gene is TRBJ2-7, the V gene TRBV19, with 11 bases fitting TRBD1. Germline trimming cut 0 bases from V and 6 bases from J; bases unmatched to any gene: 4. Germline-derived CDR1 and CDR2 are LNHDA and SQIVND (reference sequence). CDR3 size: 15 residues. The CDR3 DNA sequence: TGTGCCAGTAGTATAGATGGGACAGGGGGAGGCGAGCAGTACTTC. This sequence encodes CASSIDGTGGGEQYF. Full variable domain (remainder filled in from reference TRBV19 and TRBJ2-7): DGGITQSPKYLFRKEGQNVTLSCEQNLNHDAMYWYRQDPGQGLRLIYYSQIVNDFQKGDIAEGYSVSREKKESFPLTVTSAQKNPTAFYLCASSIDGTGGGEQYFGPGTRLTVT.

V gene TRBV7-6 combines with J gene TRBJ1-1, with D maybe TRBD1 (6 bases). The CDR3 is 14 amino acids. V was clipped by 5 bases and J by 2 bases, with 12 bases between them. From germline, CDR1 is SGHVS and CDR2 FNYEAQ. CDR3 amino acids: CASSRTVANTEAFF. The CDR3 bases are TGTGCCAGCAGCCGGACAGTAGCTAACACTGAAGCTTTCTTT.

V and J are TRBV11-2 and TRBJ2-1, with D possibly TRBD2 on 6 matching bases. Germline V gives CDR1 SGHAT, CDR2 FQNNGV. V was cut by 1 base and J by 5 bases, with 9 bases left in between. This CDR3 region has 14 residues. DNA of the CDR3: TGTGCCAGCAGCTTAGGGTTAGCGGACAATGAGCAGTTCTTC. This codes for CASSLGLADNEQFF.

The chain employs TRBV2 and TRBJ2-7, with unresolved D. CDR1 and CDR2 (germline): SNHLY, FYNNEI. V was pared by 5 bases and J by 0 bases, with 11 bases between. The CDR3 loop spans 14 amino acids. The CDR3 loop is CASSFSRSSYEQYF. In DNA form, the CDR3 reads TGTGCCAGCAGTTTTAGTCGGAGCTCCTACGAGCAGTACTTC. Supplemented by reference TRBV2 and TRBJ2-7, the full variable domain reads EPEVTQTPSHQVTQMGQEVILRCVPISNHLYFYWYRQILGQKVEFLVSFYNNEISEKSEIFDDQFSVERPDGSNFTLKIRSTKLEDSAMYFCASSFSRSSYEQYFGPGTRLTVT.

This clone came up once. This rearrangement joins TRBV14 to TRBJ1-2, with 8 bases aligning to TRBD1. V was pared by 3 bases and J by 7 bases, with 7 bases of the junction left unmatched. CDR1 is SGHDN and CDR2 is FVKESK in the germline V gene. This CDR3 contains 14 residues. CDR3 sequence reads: CASSHLDRVGGYTF. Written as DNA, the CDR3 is TGTGCCAGCAGCCATCTGGACAGGGTGGGTGGCTACACCTTC.

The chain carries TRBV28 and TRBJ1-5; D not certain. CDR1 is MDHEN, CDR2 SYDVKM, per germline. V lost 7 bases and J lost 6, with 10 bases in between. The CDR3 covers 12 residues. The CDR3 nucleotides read TGTGCCAGCACCGATAGCGGTCAGCCCCAGCATTTT. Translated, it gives CASTDSGQPQHF.

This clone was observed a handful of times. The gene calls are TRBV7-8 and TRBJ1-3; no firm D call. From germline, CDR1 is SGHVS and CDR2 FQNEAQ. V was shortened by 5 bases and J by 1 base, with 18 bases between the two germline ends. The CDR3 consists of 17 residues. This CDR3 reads CASSQRETQTSGNTIYF. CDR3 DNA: TGTGCCAGCAGCCAGAGGGAGACACAGACTTCTGGAAACACCATATATTTT.

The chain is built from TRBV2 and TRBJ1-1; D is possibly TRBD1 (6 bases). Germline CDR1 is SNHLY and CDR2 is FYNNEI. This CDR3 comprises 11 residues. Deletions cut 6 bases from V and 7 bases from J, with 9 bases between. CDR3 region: CASSRQDEAFF. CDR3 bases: TGTGCCAGCAGCCGACAGGATGAAGCTTTCTTT. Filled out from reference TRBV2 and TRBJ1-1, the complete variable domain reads EPEVTQTPSHQVTQMGQEVILRCVPISNHLYFYWYRQILGQKVEFLVSFYNNEISEKSEIFDDQFSVERPDGSNFTLKIRSTKLEDSAMYFCASSRQDEAFFGQGTRLTVV.

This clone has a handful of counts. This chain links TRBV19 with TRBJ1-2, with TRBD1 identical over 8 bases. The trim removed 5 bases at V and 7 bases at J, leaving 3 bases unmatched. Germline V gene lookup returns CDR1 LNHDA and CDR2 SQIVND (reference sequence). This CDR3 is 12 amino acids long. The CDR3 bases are TGTGCCAGTAGTTCAGACAGGGGTGGCTACACCTTC. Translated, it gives CASSSDRGGYTF. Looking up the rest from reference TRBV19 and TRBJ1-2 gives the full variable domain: DGGITQSPKYLFRKEGQNVTLSCEQNLNHDAMYWYRQDPGQGLRLIYYSQIVNDFQKGDIAEGYSVSREKKESFPLTVTSAQKNPTAFYLCASSSDRGGYTFGSGTRLTVV.

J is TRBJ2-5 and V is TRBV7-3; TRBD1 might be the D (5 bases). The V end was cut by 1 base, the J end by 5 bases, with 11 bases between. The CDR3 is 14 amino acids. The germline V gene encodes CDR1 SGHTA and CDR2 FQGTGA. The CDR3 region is CASSLNAGPETQYF. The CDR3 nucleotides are TGTGCCAGCAGCTTAAACGCAGGGCCCGAGACCCAGTACTTC.

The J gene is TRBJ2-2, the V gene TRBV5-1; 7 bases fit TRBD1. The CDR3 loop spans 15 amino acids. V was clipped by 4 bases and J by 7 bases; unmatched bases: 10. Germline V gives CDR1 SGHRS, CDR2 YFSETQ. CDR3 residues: CASSEGALLDGELFF. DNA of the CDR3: TGCGCCAGCAGCGAGGGGGCTCTACTGGACGGGGAGCTGTTTTTT.

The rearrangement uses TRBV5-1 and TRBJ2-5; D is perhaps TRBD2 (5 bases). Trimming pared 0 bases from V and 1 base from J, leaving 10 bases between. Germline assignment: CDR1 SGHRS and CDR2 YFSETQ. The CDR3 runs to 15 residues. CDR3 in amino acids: CASSLGPGSQETQYF. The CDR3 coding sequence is TGCGCCAGCAGCTTGGGACCGGGATCCCAAGAGACCCAGTACTTC.

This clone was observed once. The CDR3 bases are TGTGCCATCAAAGAGACAGGGCCTGATTTGAACACTGAAGCTTTCTTT. It is translated as CAIKETGPDLNTEAFF. This chain uses TRBV10-3 with TRBJ1-1; 7 nucleotides agree with TRBD1. This CDR3 contains 16 residues. Germline V gene data show CDR1 as ENHRY and CDR2 as SYGVKD. V was pared by 7 bases and J by 0 bases, with 11 bases of the junction left unmatched.

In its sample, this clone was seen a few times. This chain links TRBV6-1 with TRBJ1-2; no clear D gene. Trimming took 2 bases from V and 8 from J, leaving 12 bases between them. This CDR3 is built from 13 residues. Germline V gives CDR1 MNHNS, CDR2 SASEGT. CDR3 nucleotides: TGTGCCAGCAGTGAAAGCCCTCTCCGGGGCTACACCTTC. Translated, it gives CASSESPLRGYTF.

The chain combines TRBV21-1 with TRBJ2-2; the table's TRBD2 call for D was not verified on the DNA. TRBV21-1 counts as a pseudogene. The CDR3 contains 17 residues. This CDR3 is CASNPAEPTKITGELFF. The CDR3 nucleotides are TGTGCCAGCAACCCGGCGGAGCCCACTAAAATCACCGGGGAGCTGTTTTTT.

The CDR3 reads CAISEKTGVHYGYTF. The DNA for the CDR3 is TGTGCCATCAGTGAGAAGACAGGGGTTCACTATGGCTACACCTTC. The chain is built from TRBV10-3 and TRBJ1-2, with 8 bases that match TRBD1. Germline assignment: CDR1 ENHRY and CDR2 SYGVKD. The CDR3 covers 15 residues. With 2 bases clipped from V and 3 bases from J, the junction kept 5 bases outside the gene matches.

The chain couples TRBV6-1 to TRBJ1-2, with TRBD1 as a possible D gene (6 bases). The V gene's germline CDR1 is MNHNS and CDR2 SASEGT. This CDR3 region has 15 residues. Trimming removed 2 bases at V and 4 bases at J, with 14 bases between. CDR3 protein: CASSERGAPGYGYTF. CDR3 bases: TGTGCCAGCAGTGAAAGGGGGGCGCCCGGCTATGGCTACACCTTC.

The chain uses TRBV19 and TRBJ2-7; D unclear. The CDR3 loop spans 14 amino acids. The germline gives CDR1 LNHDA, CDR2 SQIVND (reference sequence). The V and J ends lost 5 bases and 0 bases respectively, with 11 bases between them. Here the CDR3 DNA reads TGTGCCAGTAGTCGTACCTTTGACTCCTACGAGCAGTACTTC. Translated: CASSRTFDSYEQYF.

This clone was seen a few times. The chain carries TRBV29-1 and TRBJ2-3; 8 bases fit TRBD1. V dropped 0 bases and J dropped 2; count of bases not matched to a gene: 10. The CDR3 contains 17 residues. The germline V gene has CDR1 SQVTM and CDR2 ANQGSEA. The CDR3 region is CSVEDYGTGSPTDTQYF. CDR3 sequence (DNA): TGCAGCGTTGAAGATTATGGGACAGGATCCCCCACAGATACGCAGTATTTT.

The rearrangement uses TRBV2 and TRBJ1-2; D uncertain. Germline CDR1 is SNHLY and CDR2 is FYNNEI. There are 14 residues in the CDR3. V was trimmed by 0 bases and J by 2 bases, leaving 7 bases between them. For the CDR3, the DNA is TGTGCCAGCAGTGAAGCGCCGGACAACTATGGCTACACCTTC. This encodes CASSEAPDNYGYTF.

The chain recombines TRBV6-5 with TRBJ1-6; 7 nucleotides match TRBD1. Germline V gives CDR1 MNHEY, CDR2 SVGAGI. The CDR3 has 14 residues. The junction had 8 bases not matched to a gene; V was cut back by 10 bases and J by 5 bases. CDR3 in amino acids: CATWGTGDNSPLHF. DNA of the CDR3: TGTGCCACCTGGGGAACAGGGGATAATTCACCCCTCCACTTT.